The 21 T cell receptor beta chains given below trace back to one sample, sequenced in a study of blood T cell repertoires in COVID-19. Using immunoSEQ multiplex PCR, the repertoire was profiled, and TCRdb retains in-frame clones only, with some absent. Of about 170,000 clones listed, approximately 86% are singletons. Sequenced material: peripheral blood. The receptors derive from a woman aged 80 or older in a cohort sampled during active or convalescent COVID-19.

The CDR3 nucleotides read TGTGCCAGCAGTTCAGGACCGGGACAGGGAAATTCACCCCTCCACTTT. Its protein is CASSSGPGQGNSPLHF. The chain recombines TRBV6-5 with TRBJ1-6, with 9 bases fitting TRBD1. The junction had 8 bases not matched to a gene; V was cut back by 4 bases and J by 7 bases. Germline CDR1 MNHEY, CDR2 SVGAGI. CDR3 length equals 16 residues.

This sequence joins TRBV11-3 and TRBJ1-6, with D possibly TRBD1 on 6 matching bases. The germline V gene encodes CDR1 SGHNT and CDR2 YENEEA. V lost 5 bases and J lost 7, with 12 bases in between. The CDR3 covers 14 residues. The CDR3 region has the DNA TGTGCCAGCAGCCCTCAGGGGCAGAATTCACCCCTCCACTTT. Its translation: CASSPQGQNSPLHF.

This clone was observed once. The V gene is TRBV21-1, the J gene TRBJ1-2. TRBV21-1 is recorded as a pseudogene. This CDR3 is built from 8 residues. CDR3 DNA: TGTGCCGCGGGGGGCTACACCTTC. It is translated as CAAGGYTF.

The rearrangement links TRBV18 to TRBJ1-4; D perhaps matches TRBD1 (6 bases). The CDR3 totals 15 residues. CDR1 KGHSH and CDR2 LQKENI come from the germline V gene. The V gene lost 0 bases and the J gene lost 1 base, with 6 bases spanning the gap. CDR3 DNA sequence: TGTGCCAGCTCACCACCAGGGGGAACTAATGAAAAACTGTTTTTT. Translation: CASSPPGGTNEKLFF.

The rearrangement links TRBV30 to TRBJ1-2, with D tentatively TRBD1 (6 bases). The length of the CDR3 is 16 residues. V was cut by 1 base and J by 8 bases, with 23 bases left in between. Germline CDR1 is GTSNPN and CDR2 is SVGIG (reference sequence). The CDR3 DNA is TGTGCCTGGAGTGCTCAGGGTCCGAACAGGGAGAAGGGCTACACCTTC. Its translation: CAWSAQGPNREKGYTF.

The rearrangement links TRBV19 to TRBJ1-1, with 9 bases aligning to TRBD1. CDR1 and CDR2 from the germline V gene are LNHDA and SQIVND (reference sequence). The CDR3 runs 14 residues. V was clipped by 8 bases and J by 5 bases; unmatched bases: 9. The CDR3 nucleotides are TGTGCCAGTTCCCTGGGACAGGGTTTAACTGAAGCTTTCTTT. This translates into CASSLGQGLTEAFF. The variable domain in full, completed from reference TRBV19 and TRBJ1-1, reads DGGITQSPKYLFRKEGQNVTLSCEQNLNHDAMYWYRQDPGQGLRLIYYSQIVNDFQKGDIAEGYSVSREKKESFPLTVTSAQKNPTAFYLCASSLGQGLTEAFFGQGTRLTVV.

The chain couples TRBV6-1 to TRBJ1-5, with D perhaps matching TRBD1 (5 bases). Between the trimmed V and J ends, which lost 4 bases and 0 bases, there was a span of 22 bases. The CDR3 sequence is 19 residues long. The germline V gene encodes CDR1 MNHNS and CDR2 SASEGT. CDR3 protein: CASSVRGPRGLYSNQPQHF. The CDR3 region has the DNA TGTGCCAGCAGTGTGCGGGGACCCAGAGGGTTATATAGCAATCAGCCCCAGCATTTT.

V is TRBV5-6 and J is TRBJ2-1; TRBD1 matches at 9 bases. The CDR3 loop spans 16 amino acids. Germline CDR1 SGHDT, CDR2 YYEEEE. The ends lost 4 bases at V and 6 bases at J; junction bases unmatched: 11. CDR3 DNA sequence: TGTGCCAGCAGCCCAAGGACAGGGGTTTTGGGCAATGAGCAGTTCTTC. Encoded protein: CASSPRTGVLGNEQFF.

V is TRBV15 and J is TRBJ2-2; 10 nucleotides line up with TRBD2. J was trimmed by 5 bases and V by 0 bases; bases with no gene match: 6. The germline CDR1 and CDR2 sequences are LNHNV and YYDKDF (reference sequence). The CDR3 runs to 17 residues. DNA for the CDR3: TGTGCCACCAGCAGAGATCGTTGGACTAGCGGAACCGGGGAGCTGTTTTTT. It is translated as CATSRDRWTSGTGELFF.

The genes are TRBV13 and TRBJ2-2, with a possible D match to TRBD2 (6 bases). The CDR3 has 17 residues. V was cut by 8 bases and J by 6 bases, with 25 bases left in between. Germline V gene data show CDR1 as PRHDT and CDR2 as FYEKMQ (reference sequence). For the CDR3, the DNA is TGTGCCAGCGAAATATGGCTCCAGGAGGGACGGGCCGGGGAGCTGTTTTTT. Protein product: CASEIWLQEGRAGELFF.

This clone was recorded once. The chain employs TRBV6-5 and TRBJ1-4; 7 bases are shared with TRBD1. Unmatched junction bases numbered 10, after V lost 4 bases and J lost 8 bases. Germline lookup yields CDR1 MNHEY and CDR2 SVGAGI. This CDR3 spans 15 amino acids. CDR3 residues: CASSLSRDRGEKLFF. The CDR3 nucleotides are TGTGCCAGCAGTTTAAGCCGGGACAGAGGCGAAAAACTGTTTTTT.

CDR3 amino acids: CASSLLSTGGVNTEAFF. The CDR3 DNA reads TGTGCCAGCAGCTTACTTTCGACAGGGGGGGTGAACACTGAAGCTTTCTTT. The chain recombines TRBV5-6 with TRBJ1-1; 9 positions match TRBD1. The CDR3 is 17 residues long. Per germline, CDR1 SGHDT and CDR2 YYEEEE. The junction had 8 bases not matched to a gene; V was cut back by 2 bases and J by 0 bases.

This clone appeared a few times. The genes are TRBV5-1 and TRBJ1-1, with a possible D match to TRBD1 (5 bases). Looked up from germline, CDR1 is SGHRS and CDR2 is YFSETQ. The CDR3 is 14 residues long. With 7 bases removed from V and 4 bases from J, the gap between germline ends came to 17 bases. The CDR3 loop reads CASRQGESFTEAFF. The CDR3 DNA follows: TGCGCCAGCCGCCAGGGTGAGAGTTTCACTGAAGCTTTCTTT.

The gene calls are TRBV7-8 and TRBJ2-6; D is perhaps TRBD1 (6 bases). The CDR3 has 16 residues. Looked up from germline, CDR1 is SGHVS and CDR2 is FQNEAQ. With 8 bases removed from V and 4 bases from J, the gap between germline ends came to 18 bases. Here the CDR3 reads CASSFRGLTGANVLTF. The CDR3, as DNA: TGTGCCAGCTCGTTCAGGGGCCTCACCGGGGCCAACGTCCTGACTTTC.

This clone appeared a few times. The chain combines TRBV7-9 with TRBJ2-4; D is possibly TRBD2 (5 bases). The length of the CDR3 is 13 residues. Germline V CDR1 and CDR2: SEHNR, FQNEAQ (reference sequence). V lost 4 bases and J 4 bases, leaving 8 bases between the germline ends. The CDR3 nucleotides read TGTGCCAGCAGCTCTCCGGGGAAAAACATTCAGTACTTC. Its protein is CASSSPGKNIQYF. The variable domain in full, completed from reference TRBV7-9 and TRBJ2-4, reads DTGVSQNPRHKITKRGQNVTFRCDPISEHNRLYWYRQTLGQGPEFLTYFQNEAQLEKSRLLSDRFSAERPKGSFSTLEIQRTEQGDSAMYLCASSSPGKNIQYFGAGTRLSVL.

A single count supports this clone. The V and J genes are TRBV28 and TRBJ1-2; no clear D. The CDR3 has 12 residues. Trimming cost V 7 bases and J 4 bases, with 10 bases left between them. Per germline, CDR1 MDHEN and CDR2 SYDVKM. The CDR3 sequence: CASTVGSYGYTF. The CDR3 nucleotides are TGTGCCAGCACCGTGGGGAGCTATGGCTACACCTTC.

V is TRBV5-6 and J is TRBJ2-1; 8 bases map to TRBD1. The V segment lost 3 bases and the J segment 3 bases; nucleotides outside the gene matches: 2. The CDR3 covers 14 residues. Germline V gene lookup returns CDR1 SGHDT and CDR2 YYEEEE. CDR3 DNA sequence: TGTGCCAGCAGCTACGGGACAGGCTACAATGAGCAGTTCTTC. Its protein product is CASSYGTGYNEQFF.

This clone was seen a single time. The chain recombines TRBV3-1 (or the pseudogene TRBV3-2) with TRBJ2-3; 8 bases agree with TRBD2. CDR3 length: 15 amino acids. V shed 3 bases and J 1 base; nucleotides not matched to a gene: 3. Germline CDR1 is LGHDT and CDR2 is YNNKEL (reference sequence). The CDR3 is CASSHLRGGTDTQYF. In DNA form, the CDR3 reads TGTGCCAGCAGCCATTTGCGGGGGGGCACAGATACGCAGTATTTT.

The chain employs TRBV27 and TRBJ1-2; 8 bases align to TRBD1. Germline CDR1 MNHEY, CDR2 SMNVEV (reference sequence). This CDR3 contains 13 residues. The J segment lost 7 bases and the V segment lost 4 bases, leaving 5 bases of the junction unmatched. In DNA form, the CDR3 reads TGTGCCAGCAGTTCAACAGGGACAGGTGGCTACACCTTC. Its translation: CASSSTGTGGYTF.

This clone is a singleton in its sample. V and J are TRBV11-2 and TRBJ2-3; 13 bases are shared with TRBD2. V was pared by 5 bases and J by 4 bases, with 9 bases of the junction left unmatched. Germline loops: CDR1 SGHAT, CDR2 FQNNGV. The CDR3 extends over 17 amino acids. Here the CDR3 reads CASSRRTSGSGADTQYF. DNA for the CDR3: TGTGCCAGCAGCCGACGGACTAGCGGGAGTGGGGCAGATACGCAGTATTTT.

The rearrangement joins TRBV27 to TRBJ1-4; 7 bases map to TRBD1. V dropped 0 bases and J dropped 4; count of bases not matched to a gene: 2. CDR1 and CDR2 (germline): MNHEY, SMNVEV (reference sequence). The CDR3 consists of 15 residues. The CDR3 DNA sequence: TGTGCCAGCAGTTTATCGGGACAGATTAATGAAAAACTGTTTTTT. Translating gives CASSLSGQINEKLFF.